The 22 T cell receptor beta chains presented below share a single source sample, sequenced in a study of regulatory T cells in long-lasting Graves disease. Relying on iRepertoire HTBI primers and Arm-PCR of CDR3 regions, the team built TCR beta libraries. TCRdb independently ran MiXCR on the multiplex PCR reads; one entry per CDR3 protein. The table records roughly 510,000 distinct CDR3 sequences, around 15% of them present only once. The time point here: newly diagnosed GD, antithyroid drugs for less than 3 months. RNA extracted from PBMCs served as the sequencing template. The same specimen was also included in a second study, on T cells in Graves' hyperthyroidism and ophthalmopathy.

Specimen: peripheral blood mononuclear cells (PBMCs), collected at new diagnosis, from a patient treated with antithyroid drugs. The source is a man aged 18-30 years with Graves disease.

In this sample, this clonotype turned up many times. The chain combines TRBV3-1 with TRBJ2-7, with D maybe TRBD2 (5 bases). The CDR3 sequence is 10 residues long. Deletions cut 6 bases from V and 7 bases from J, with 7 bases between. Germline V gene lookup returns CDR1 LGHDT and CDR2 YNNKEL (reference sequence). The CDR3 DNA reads TGTGCCAGCAGTGGACTTGAGCAGTACTTC. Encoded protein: CASSGLEQYF.

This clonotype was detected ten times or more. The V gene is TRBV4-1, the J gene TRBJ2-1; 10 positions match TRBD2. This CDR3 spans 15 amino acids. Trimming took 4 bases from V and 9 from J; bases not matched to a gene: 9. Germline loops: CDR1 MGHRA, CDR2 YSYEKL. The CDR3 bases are TGCGCCAGCAGCCTGGGAAGCGGGAGGGCTACTGAGCAGTTCTTC. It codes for CASSLGSGRATEQFF.

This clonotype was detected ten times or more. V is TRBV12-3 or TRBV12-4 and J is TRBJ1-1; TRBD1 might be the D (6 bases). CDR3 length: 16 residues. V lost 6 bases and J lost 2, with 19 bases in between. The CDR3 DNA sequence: TGTGCCAGCAGAAATACCTCGCGGGGGCGAAACACTGAAGCTTTCTTT. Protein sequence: CASRNTSRGRNTEAFF.

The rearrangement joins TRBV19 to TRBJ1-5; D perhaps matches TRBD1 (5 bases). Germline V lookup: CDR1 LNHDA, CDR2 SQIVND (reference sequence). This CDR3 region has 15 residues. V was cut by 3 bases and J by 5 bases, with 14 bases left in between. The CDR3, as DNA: TGTGCCAGTAGTATGGTATCCGGCAGGGATCAGCCCCAGCATTTT. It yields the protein CASSMVSGRDQPQHF.

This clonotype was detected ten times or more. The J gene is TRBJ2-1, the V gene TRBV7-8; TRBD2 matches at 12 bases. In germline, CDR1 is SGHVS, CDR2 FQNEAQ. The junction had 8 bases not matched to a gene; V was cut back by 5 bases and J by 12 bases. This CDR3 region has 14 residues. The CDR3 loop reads CASSGLAGYPMQFF. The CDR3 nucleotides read TGTGCCAGCAGCGGACTAGCGGGATATCCCATGCAGTTCTTC.

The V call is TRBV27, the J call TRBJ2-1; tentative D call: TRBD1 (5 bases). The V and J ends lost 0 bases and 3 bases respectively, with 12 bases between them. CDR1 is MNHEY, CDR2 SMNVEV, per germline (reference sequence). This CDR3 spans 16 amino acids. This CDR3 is CASSLSQGPLYNEQFF. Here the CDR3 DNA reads TGTGCCAGCAGTTTATCGCAGGGTCCCCTCTACAATGAGCAGTTCTTC.

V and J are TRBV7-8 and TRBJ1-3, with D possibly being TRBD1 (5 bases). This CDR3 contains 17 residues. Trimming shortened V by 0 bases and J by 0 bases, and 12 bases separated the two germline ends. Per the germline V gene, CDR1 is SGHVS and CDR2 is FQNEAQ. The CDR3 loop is CASSLARQRYSGNTIYF. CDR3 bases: TGTGCCAGCAGCTTAGCGCGACAGAGATACTCTGGAAACACCATATATTTT.

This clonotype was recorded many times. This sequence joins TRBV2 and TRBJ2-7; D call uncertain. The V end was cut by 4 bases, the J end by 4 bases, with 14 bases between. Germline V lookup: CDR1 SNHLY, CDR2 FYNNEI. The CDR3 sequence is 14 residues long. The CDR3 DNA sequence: TGTGCCAGCAGTGTATCGGGCAGGACGTACGAGCAGTACTTC. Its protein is CASSVSGRTYEQYF.

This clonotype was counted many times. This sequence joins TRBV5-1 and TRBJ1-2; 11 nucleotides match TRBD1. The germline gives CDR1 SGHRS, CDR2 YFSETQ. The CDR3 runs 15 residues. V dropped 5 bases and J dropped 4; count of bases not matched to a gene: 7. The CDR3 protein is CASRAGQGAIYGYTF. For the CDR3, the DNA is TGCGCCAGCAGGGCCGGACAGGGGGCGATCTATGGCTACACCTTC.

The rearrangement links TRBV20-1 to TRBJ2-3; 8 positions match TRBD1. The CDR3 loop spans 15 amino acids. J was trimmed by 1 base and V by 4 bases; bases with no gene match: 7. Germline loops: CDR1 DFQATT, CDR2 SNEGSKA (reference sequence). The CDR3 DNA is TGCAGTGCTAATTCCCCGGGACAGGGCACAGATACGCAGTATTTT. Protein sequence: CSANSPGQGTDTQYF.

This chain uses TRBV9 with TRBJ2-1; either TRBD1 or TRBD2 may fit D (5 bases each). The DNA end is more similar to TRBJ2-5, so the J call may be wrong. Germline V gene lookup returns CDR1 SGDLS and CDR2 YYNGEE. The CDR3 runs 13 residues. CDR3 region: CASSAGREETQYF. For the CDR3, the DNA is TGTGCCAGCAGCGCGGGACGAGAAGAGACCCAGTACTTC.

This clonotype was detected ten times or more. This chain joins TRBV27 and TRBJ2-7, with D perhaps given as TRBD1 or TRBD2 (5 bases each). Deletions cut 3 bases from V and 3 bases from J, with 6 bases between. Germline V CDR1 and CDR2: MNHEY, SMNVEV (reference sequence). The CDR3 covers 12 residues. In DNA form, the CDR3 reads TGTGCCAGCAGTTTTGGGGGCTACGAGCAGTACTTC. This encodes CASSFGGYEQYF.

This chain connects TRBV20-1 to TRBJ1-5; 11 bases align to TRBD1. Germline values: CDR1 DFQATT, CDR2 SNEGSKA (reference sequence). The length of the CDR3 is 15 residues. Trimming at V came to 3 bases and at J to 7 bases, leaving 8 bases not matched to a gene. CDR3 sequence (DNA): TGCAGTGCTAGCAAGGACAGGGGGCTAAGGCAGCCCCAGCATTTT. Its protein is CSASKDRGLRQPQHF.

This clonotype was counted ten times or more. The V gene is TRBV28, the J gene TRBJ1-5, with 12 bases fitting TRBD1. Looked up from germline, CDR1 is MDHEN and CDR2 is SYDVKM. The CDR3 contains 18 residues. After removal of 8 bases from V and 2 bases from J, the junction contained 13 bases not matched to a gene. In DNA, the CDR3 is TGTGCCAGCCGAACGAGGGACAGGGGGCGATGGGGCAATCAGCCCCAGCATTTT. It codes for CASRTRDRGRWGNQPQHF.

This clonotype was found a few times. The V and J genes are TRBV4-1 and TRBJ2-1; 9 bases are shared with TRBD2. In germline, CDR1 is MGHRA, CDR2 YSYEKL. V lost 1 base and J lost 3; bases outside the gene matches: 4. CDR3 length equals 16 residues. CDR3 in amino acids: CASSQAPTSGYNEQFF. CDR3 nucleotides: TGCGCCAGCAGCCAAGCCCCGACTAGCGGCTACAATGAGCAGTTCTTC.

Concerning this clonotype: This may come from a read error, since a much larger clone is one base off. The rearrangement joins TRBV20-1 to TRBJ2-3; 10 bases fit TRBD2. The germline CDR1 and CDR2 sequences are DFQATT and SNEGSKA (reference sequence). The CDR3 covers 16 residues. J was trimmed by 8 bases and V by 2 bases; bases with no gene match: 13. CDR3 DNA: TGCAGTGCTAGATTCTCGAGCGGGAGGGTTGGAGGTACGCAGTATTTT. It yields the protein CSARFSSGRVGGTQYF.

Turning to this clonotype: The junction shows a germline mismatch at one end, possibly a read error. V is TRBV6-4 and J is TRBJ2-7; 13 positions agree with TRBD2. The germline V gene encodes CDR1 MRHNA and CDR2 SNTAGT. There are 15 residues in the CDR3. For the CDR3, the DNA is TGTGCCAGCACTAACGGACTAGCGGGAGACCGCGAGCGGTACTTC. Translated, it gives CASTNGLAGDRERYF.

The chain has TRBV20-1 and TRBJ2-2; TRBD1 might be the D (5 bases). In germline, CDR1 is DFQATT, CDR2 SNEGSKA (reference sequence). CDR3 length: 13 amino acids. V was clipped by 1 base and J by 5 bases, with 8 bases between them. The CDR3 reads CSARVGVTGELFF. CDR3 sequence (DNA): TGCAGTGCTAGAGTAGGGGTGACCGGGGAGCTGTTTTTT.

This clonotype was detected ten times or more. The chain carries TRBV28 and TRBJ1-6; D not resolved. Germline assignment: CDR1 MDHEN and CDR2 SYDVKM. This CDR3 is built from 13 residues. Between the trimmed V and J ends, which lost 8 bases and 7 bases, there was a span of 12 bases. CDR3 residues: CASESARNSPLHF. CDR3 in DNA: TGTGCCAGCGAGTCGGCCCGAAATTCACCCCTCCACTTT.

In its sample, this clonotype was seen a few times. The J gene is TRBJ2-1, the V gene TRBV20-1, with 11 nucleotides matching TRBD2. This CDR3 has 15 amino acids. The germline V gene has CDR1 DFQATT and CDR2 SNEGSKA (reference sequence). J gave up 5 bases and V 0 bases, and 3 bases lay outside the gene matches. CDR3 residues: CSAREGTSGHNEQFF. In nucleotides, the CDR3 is TGCAGTGCTAGAGAGGGGACTAGCGGCCACAATGAGCAGTTCTTC.

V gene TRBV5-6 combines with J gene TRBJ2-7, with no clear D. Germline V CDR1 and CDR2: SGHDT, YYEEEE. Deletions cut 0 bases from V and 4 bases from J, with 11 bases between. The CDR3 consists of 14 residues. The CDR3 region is CASSLGLIRYEQYF. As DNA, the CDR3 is TGTGCCAGCAGCTTGGGACTGATTCGATACGAGCAGTACTTC.

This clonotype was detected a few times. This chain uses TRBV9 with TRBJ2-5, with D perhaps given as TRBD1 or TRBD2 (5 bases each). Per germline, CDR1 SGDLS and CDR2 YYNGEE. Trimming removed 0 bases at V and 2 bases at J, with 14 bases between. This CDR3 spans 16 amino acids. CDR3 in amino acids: CASSVGNRGVQETQYF. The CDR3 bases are TGTGCCAGCAGCGTAGGTAACAGAGGGGTTCAAGAGACCCAGTACTTC.